The text below deals with one T cell receptor beta chain. What it binds is unknown. This entry is derived from a study of cytomegalovirus exposure and HLA in healthy donors. Primers included in the PCR were 60 Vbeta and 13 Jbeta primers. The data were produced by immunoSEQ multiplex PCR, yet TCRdb's version contains in-frame clones alone and is incomplete. The table records 150,000 to 200,000 clones, 65% to 80% of them present only once. Whole-study findings and limits: Links to common viral pathogens appeared, in a later analysis, for several of the most significant clusters.

Sequenced sample: PBMCs. The TCR comes from a woman aged 25 to 39 in good health and CMV-seropositive.

This chain's CDR3 is CASSLVGQGPTNEKLFF. CDR3 nucleotide sequence: TGTGCCAGCAGCTTGGTGGGACAGGGACCAACTAATGAAAAACTGTTTTTT. This rearrangement joins TRBV5-4 to TRBJ1-4; 9 bases are shared with TRBD1. J was trimmed by 0 bases and V by 0 bases; bases with no gene match: 3. CDR3 length: 17 amino acids. In germline, CDR1 is SGHNT, CDR2 YYREEE (reference sequence).